This T cell receptor beta chain was retrieved from a study of blood T cell repertoires in COVID-19. About the study: Spain, Italy and the United States supplied samples that represented acute and convalescent COVID-19. The analysed material was cDNA or gDNA that came from T cells, B-cell-depleted T cells, or PBMCs.

Profiled with immunoSEQ multiplex PCR; TCRdb holds only in-frame clones, not every one. The data contain tens of thousands of clones, 88% of them seen just once; the ten biggest clones take up approximately 5%. This CDR3 has 13 amino acids. V lost 4 bases, J lost 6 bases, and 4 bases stayed unmatched. Germline CDR1 is WSHSY and CDR2 is SAAADI. The J gene is TRBJ2-7, the V gene TRBV10-2; 9 bases align to TRBD2. The sequenced sample was peripheral blood. The receptor comes from a human donor in a cohort sampled during active COVID-19. The CDR3 DNA reads TGCGCCAGCAGTGGTGGCGGGAGGGGCGAGCAGTACTTC. Its protein product is CASSGGGRGEQYF.